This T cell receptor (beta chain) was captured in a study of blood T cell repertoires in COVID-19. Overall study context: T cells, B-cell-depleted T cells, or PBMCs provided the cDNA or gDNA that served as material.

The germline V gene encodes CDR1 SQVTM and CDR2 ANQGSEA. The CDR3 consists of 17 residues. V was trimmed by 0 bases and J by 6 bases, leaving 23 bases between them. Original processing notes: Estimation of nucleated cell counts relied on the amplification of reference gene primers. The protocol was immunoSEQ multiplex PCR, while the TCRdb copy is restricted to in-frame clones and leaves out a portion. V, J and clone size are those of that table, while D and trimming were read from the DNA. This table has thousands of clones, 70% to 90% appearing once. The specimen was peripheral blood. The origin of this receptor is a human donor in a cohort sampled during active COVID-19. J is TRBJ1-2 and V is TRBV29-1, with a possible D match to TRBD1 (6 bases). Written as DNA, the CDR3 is TGCAGCGTTGAAGATCTTATCGCAGGGGAGGGGTGGGATGGCTACACCTTC. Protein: CSVEDLIAGEGWDGYTF.